This T cell receptor (beta chain) is drawn from a study of T cells in Graves' hyperthyroidism and ophthalmopathy. Points from the study as a whole: Most clonotypes expanded in the thyroid (above 0.001) were also present in blood.

Those with hyperthyroidism were 18 to 65 years old, newly diagnosed, and ill for under 2 months. Pregnant or lactating patients were excluded, as were those with uncontrolled infection or other autoimmune disease. Trimming at V came to 7 bases and at J to 1 base, leaving 8 bases not matched to a gene. CDR1 and CDR2 (germline): LNHDA, SQIVND (reference sequence). The CDR3 runs 16 residues. Concerning this clonotype itself: Its antigen is still unknown.

Amplification of TCR beta CDR3 regions was performed using RNA transcripts as template. HTBI primers were the set used in a first-round RT-PCR of the TCR CDR3. A single record per CDR3 protein comes from TCRdb applying MiXCR to the multiplex PCR reads. This sample has 96,000 or so distinct CDR3 sequences, with under 65% found just once. This sequence originates from a woman in her forties with Graves' hyperthyroidism. V and J are TRBV19 and TRBJ2-5, with 11 bases identical to TRBD1. Sequenced: blood. The CDR3 DNA reads TGTGCCAGTACCGGAGCCGGGACAGGGGGCCAAGAGACCCAGTACTTC. Translation: CASTGAGTGGQETQYF.